These T cell receptor beta chains were read from a single sample in a study of PD-1 blockade in classical Hodgkin lymphoma. Method: immunoSEQ multiplex PCR; TCRdb's copy keeps in-frame clones and lacks some. The repertoire holds more than 30,000 clones, with 80% to 90% as singletons. This sample comprised peripheral blood mononuclear cells (PBMCs), obtained at baseline. These receptors were obtained from a human donor with classical Hodgkin lymphoma. Each CDR3 is given with its conserved first and last residue. D genes are given only for firm matches. Size tells how often a clone was seen (once, few, many) or the class of an expanded clone, and some rows leave it out.

j_call d_call v_call clone_size cdr3_nt cdr3_aa
TRBJ2-7 TRBD1 TRBV5-6 NA TGTGCCAGCAGCTTTGGGGGACAGGGGGGTAAGCAGTACTTC CASSFGGQGGKQYF
TRBJ2-3 TRBD1 TRBV4-2 NA TGTGCCAGCAGCCCGGAACCGGGACAGGGTCAGGATACGCAGTATTTT CASSPEPGQGQDTQYF
TRBJ1-1 NA TRBV19 NA TGTGCCAGTAGTATTGTGGGGGTTTCCACTGAAGCTTTCTTT CASSIVGVSTEAFF
TRBJ2-2 NA TRBV2 NA TGTGCCAGCAGAGCTTTCGACACCGGGGAGCTGTTTTTT CASRAFDTGELFF
TRBJ1-2 NA TRBV7-9 once TGTGCCAGCAGCTCTTTGAACTATGGCTACACCTTC CASSSLNYGYTF
TRBJ2-5 NA TRBV2 NA TGTGCCAGCACTGGACAGATAGAAGAGACCCAGTACTTC CASTGQIEETQYF
TRBJ2-7 NA TRBV6-6 once TGTGCCAGCACCCCCGGGACCCAGGATCACGAGCAGTACTTC CASTPGTQDHEQYF
TRBJ1-1 NA TRBV2 NA TGTGCCCGCCGAGGAAACAGGAACACTGAAGCTTTCTTT CARRGNRNTEAFF
TRBJ2-1 TRBD2 TRBV2 NA TGTGCCAGCAGTCAAGATACTAGCGGGGGCAATGAGCAGTTCTTC CASSQDTSGGNEQFF
TRBJ1-2 TRBD1 TRBV27 few TGTGCCAGCAGGATGACAGGGGGAGGTGGCTACACCTTC CASRMTGGGGYTF
TRBJ2-3 TRBD2 TRBV9 NA TGTGCCAGCAGGGGACCGGGACTAGCATCAGATACGCAGTATTTT CASRGPGLASDTQYF
TRBJ1-1 TRBD1 TRBV5-5 NA TGTGCCAGCAGCTCCCTAGGACAGGGACCCTACACTGAAGCTTTCTTT CASSSLGQGPYTEAFF
TRBJ1-6 NA TRBV7-8 NA TGTGCCAGCAGCTTACAACAGGGTGGCAATTCACCCCTCCACTTT CASSLQQGGNSPLHF
TRBJ2-3 TRBD2 TRBV5-4 NA TGTGCCAGCAGCCAGGGACTAGCGGCAGATACGCAGTATTTT CASSQGLAADTQYF
TRBJ1-5 NA TRBV7-2 NA TGTGCCAGCAGCATTCAGGGGAATCAGCCCCAGCATTTT CASSIQGNQPQHF
TRBJ1-1 NA TRBV11-2 NA TGTGCCAGCAGCTTCATCCGGGAGAACACTGAAGCTTTCTTT CASSFIRENTEAFF
TRBJ2-5 TRBD1 TRBV30 NA TGTGCCTGGAGTAGGGGGCCTGGGGAGACCCAGTACTTC CAWSRGPGETQYF
TRBJ1-2 NA TRBV28 NA TGTGCCAGCAGTTTACGGACTGGTCATGGCTACACCTTC CASSLRTGHGYTF
TRBJ1-6 TRBD1 TRBV7-2 NA TGTGCCAGCAGCTCCAACCCGGGACAGGGATCACCCCTCCACTTT CASSSNPGQGSPLHF
TRBJ2-1 TRBD2 TRBV5-1 NA TGCGCCAGCACCCCGGCTAGCGGGGGCTCCTACAATGAGCAGTTCTTC CASTPASGGSYNEQFF
TRBJ2-5 NA TRBV5-1 NA TGCGCCACCCATAGAGCTCCCCAGGGGGGAGGGGAGACCCAGTACTTC CATHRAPQGGGETQYF
TRBJ2-2 NA TRBV29-1 NA TGCAGCGTTCCTTCGACCGGGGGTAGTAACACCGGGGAGCTGTTTTTT CSVPSTGGSNTGELFF
TRBJ1-2 TRBD1 TRBV29-1 NA TGCAGCGTTGAAGATCGGACAGGGCAAGGCTACACCTTC CSVEDRTGQGYTF
TRBJ1-2 NA TRBV5-8 NA TGTGCCAGCAGCTTATCTTCACAGGGCTTCTATGGCTACACCTTC CASSLSSQGFYGYTF
TRBJ1-1 NA TRBV7-2 NA TGTGCCAGCTCCCAAGGACAGAACACTGAAGCTTTCTTT CASSQGQNTEAFF
TRBJ1-1 NA TRBV10-3 few TGTGCCATCAGTGAGTCACTTTCAGTGAACACTGAAGCTTTCTTT CAISESLSVNTEAFF
TRBJ1-4 NA TRBV7-8 NA TGTGCCAGCAGCTTAACAGGCCCCCTAGAAAAACTGTTTTTT CASSLTGPLEKLFF
TRBJ2-2 TRBD1 TRBV5-1 NA TGCGCCAGCAGCTTGGGACAGGGGGCAAACACCGGGGAGCTGTTTTTT CASSLGQGANTGELFF
TRBJ2-1 NA TRBV19 NA TGTGCCAGTAGTATAGGTAGAGACAGGCCCACGGGAGAGCAGTTCTTC CASSIGRDRPTGEQFF
TRBJ1-1 NA TRBV7-3 few TGTGCCAGCAGAGGTAGCGGGGAGAACACTGAAGCTTTCTTT CASRGSGENTEAFF
TRBJ2-2 NA TRBV9 NA TGTGCCAGCAGCGTACAGAGCATGGTCACCGGGGAGCTGTTTTTT CASSVQSMVTGELFF
TRBJ2-2 NA TRBV7-9 NA TGTGCCAGCAGTTTCCAACAGGACACCGGGGAGCTGTTTTTT CASSFQQDTGELFF
TRBJ1-1 TRBD1 TRBV7-2 few TGTGCCAGCGGCCAGGGGGGGTACACTGAAGCTTTCTTT CASGQGGYTEAFF
TRBJ1-4 NA TRBV30 NA TGTGCCTGGAATAACAAAGGAAAACTGTTTTTT CAWNNKGKLFF
TRBJ2-1 TRBD1 TRBV7-2 NA TGTGCCAGCAGCCCCAGTTGGGACAGGGAGCAGTTCTTC CASSPSWDREQFF
TRBJ2-7 NA TRBV5-6 NA TGTGCCAGCAGCTTGGGGGGACGGCCCTCCTACGAGCAGTACTTC CASSLGGRPSYEQYF
TRBJ1-3 NA TRBV29-1 NA TGCAGCGTTGAAGTAGGGGCTGGAAACACCATATATTTT CSVEVGAGNTIYF
TRBJ1-5 NA TRBV19 NA TGTGCCAGTAGTATAAGGGATAGCAATCAGCCCCAGCATTTT CASSIRDSNQPQHF
TRBJ2-3 TRBD1 TRBV5-1 NA TGCGCCAGCGGCAGAGGGGGCGCAGATACGCAGTATTTT CASGRGGADTQYF
TRBJ1-1 NA TRBV19 NA TGTGCCAGTAGTATGGGAGGGGGGTCCGAAGCTTTCTTT CASSMGGGSEAFF
TRBJ1-2 NA TRBV6-5 NA TGTGCCAGCAGTTACGCGGAGCAGTCTTATGGCTACACCTTC CASSYAEQSYGYTF
TRBJ2-1 TRBD2 TRBV10-3 NA TGTGCCATCAGTGGGGGACTAGCGGGGGAAGCCTACAATGAGCAGTTCTTC CAISGGLAGEAYNEQFF
TRBJ1-2 NA TRBV1 NA TGCACCAGCAGCCAACGAACGTCGGCGGCCGTTCGTAACTATGGCTACACCTTC CTSSQRTSAAVRNYGYTF
TRBJ2-1 NA TRBV11-3 NA TGTGCCAGCAGCCAAGGGACCTCGGGTTACAATGAGCAGTTCTTC CASSQGTSGYNEQFF
TRBJ2-2 NA TRBV14 NA TGTGCCAGCAGCCAAGTGGGATGGAGCACCGGGGAGCTGTTTTTT CASSQVGWSTGELFF
TRBJ2-6 NA TRBV2 NA TGTGCCAGCAGTGATCCAAGTGTCCTGACTTTC CASSDPSVLTF
TRBJ2-7 TRBD1 TRBV27 NA TGTGCCAGCAGTCTACGATCCCCGGGACAGTGGAACGAGCAGTACTTC CASSLRSPGQWNEQYF
TRBJ1-1 NA TRBV7-9 NA TGTGCCAGCAGCCCCCTTGTAACTGAAGCTTTCTTT CASSPLVTEAFF
TRBJ2-1 TRBD2 TRBV28 NA TGTGCCAGCAGCCGAGCGGCTAGCGGAACCAATGAGCAGTTCTTC CASSRAASGTNEQFF
TRBJ1-5 NA TRBV7-9 NA TGTGCCAGCAGCTTAATCGGAGGGGCGAATCAGCCCCAGCATTTT CASSLIGGANQPQHF
TRBJ1-1 NA TRBV2 NA TGTGCCAGCAGTCCCTGGGGAAGTGTTATCTTT CASSPWGSVIF
TRBJ1-2 TRBD1 TRBV18 NA TGTGCCAGCTCCCCCACCAGGAGAAGGGGGCGTGGAGGCTACACCTTC CASSPTRRRGRGGYTF
TRBJ2-1 TRBD1 TRBV5-1 few TGCGCCAGCAGCTCGGGACAGTCCTACAATGAGCAGTTCTTC CASSSGQSYNEQFF
TRBJ1-3 NA TRBV6-6 NA TGTGCCAGCAGTTACTCGATAGCGCAGGGTGGAAACACCATATATTTT CASSYSIAQGGNTIYF
TRBJ2-2 NA TRBV7-9 NA TGTGCCAGCAGCTGGGACCGTAGAGGCGGGGAGCTGTTTTTT CASSWDRRGGELFF
TRBJ2-1 NA TRBV5-1 NA TGCGCCAGCAGCTTGTTGGGGGTTTACAATGAGCAGTTCTTC CASSLLGVYNEQFF
TRBJ2-2 NA TRBV4-3 NA TGCGCCAGCAGCCAGGGACCCACCACCGGGGAGCTGTTTTTT CASSQGPTTGELFF